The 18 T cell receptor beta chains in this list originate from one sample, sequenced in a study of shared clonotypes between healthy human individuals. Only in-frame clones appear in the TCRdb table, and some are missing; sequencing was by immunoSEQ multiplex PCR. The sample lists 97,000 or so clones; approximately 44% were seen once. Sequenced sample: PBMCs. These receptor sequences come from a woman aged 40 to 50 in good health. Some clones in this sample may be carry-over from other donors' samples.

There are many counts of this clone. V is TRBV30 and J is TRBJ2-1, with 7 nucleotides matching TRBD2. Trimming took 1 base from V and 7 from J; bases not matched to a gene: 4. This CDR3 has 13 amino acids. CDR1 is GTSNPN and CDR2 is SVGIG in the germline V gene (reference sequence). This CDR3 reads CAWSGLGGNEQFF. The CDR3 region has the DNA TGTGCCTGGAGTGGTCTGGGAGGGAATGAGCAGTTCTTC.

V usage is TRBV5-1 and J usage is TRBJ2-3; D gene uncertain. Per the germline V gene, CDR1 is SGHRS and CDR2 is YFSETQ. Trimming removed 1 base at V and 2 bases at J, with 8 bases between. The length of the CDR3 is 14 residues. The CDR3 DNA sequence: TGCGCCAGCAGCTTGTACAGACCCACAGATACGCAGTATTTT. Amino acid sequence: CASSLYRPTDTQYF.

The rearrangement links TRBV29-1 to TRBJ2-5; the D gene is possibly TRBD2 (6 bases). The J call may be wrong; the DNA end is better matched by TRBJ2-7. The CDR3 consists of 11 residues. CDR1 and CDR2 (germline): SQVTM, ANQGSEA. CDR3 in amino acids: CSVVLAYEQYF. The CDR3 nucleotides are TGCAGCGTTGTACTAGCTTACGAGCAGTACTTC.

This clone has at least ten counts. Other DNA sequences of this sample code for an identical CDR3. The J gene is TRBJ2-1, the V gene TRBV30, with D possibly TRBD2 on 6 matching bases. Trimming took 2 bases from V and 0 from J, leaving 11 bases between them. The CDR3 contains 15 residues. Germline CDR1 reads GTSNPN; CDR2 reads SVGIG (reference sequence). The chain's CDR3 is CAWSRLATSYNEQFF. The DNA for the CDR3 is TGTGCCTGGAGTCGGCTAGCGACCTCCTACAATGAGCAGTTCTTC.

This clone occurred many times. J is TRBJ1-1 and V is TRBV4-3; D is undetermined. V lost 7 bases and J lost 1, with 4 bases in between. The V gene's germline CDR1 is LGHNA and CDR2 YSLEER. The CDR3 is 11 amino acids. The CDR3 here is CASKGNTEAFF. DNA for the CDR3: TGCGCCAGCAAGGGGAACACTGAAGCTTTCTTT.

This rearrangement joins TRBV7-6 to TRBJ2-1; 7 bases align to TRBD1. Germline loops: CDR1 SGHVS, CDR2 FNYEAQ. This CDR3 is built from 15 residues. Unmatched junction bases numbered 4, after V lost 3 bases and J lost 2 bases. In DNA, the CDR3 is TGTGCCAGCAGCTTCCAGGGACAGACCTACAATGAGCAGTTCTTC. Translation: CASSFQGQTYNEQFF.

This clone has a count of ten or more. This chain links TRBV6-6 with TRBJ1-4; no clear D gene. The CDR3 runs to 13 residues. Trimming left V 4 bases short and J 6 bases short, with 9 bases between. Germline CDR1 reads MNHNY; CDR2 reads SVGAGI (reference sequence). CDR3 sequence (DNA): TGTGCCAGCAGTTCACCCTCGGATGAAAAACTGTTTTTT. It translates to CASSSPSDEKLFF.

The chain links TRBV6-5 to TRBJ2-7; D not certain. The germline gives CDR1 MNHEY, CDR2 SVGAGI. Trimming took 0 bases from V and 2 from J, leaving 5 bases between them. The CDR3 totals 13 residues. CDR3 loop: CASSYSPTYEQYF. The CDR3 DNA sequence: TGTGCCAGCAGTTACTCCCCGACCTACGAGCAGTACTTC.

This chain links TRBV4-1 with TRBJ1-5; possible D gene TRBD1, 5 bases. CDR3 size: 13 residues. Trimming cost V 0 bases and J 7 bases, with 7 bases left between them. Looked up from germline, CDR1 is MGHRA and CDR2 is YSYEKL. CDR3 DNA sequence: TGCGCCAGCAGCCAAGAGCGGGACCAGCCCCAGCATTTT. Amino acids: CASSQERDQPQHF.

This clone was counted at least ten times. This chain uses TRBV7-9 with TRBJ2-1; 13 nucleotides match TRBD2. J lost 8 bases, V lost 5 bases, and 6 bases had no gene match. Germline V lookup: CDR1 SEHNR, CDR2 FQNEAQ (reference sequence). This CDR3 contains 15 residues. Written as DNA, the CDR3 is TGTGCCAGCAGCCCGGGACTAGCGGGACACGATGAGCAGTTCTTC. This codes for CASSPGLAGHDEQFF.

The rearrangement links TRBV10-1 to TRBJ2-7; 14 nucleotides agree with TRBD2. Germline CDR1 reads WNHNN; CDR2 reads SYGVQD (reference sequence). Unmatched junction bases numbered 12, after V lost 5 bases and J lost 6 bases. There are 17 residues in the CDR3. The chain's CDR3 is CASSFTGTSGSRPEQYF. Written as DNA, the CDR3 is TGCGCCAGCAGTTTCACCGGGACTAGCGGGAGCAGGCCCGAGCAGTACTTC.

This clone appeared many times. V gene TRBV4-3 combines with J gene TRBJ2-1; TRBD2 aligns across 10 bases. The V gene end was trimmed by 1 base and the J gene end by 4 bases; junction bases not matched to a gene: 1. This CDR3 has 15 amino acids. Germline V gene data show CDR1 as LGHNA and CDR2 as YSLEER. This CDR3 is CASSQASGGYNEQFF. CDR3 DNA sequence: TGCGCCAGCAGCCAAGCTAGCGGGGGTTACAATGAGCAGTTCTTC.

CDR3 DNA: TGTGCCAGCAGCTTTTTAGGAGTAAATGAAAAACTGTTTTTT. This encodes CASSFLGVNEKLFF. V and J are TRBV7-9 and TRBJ1-4; D ambiguous. The CDR3 contains 14 residues. V lost 3 bases, J lost 5 bases, and 10 bases lay in between. Germline CDR1 and CDR2: SEHNR and FQNEAQ (reference sequence).

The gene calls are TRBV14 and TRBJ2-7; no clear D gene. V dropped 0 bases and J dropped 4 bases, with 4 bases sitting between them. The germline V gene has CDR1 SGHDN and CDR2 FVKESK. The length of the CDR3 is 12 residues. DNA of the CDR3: TGTGCCAGCAGCCAAGAAGGGTACGAGCAGTACTTC. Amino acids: CASSQEGYEQYF. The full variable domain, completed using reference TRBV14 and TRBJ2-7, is EAGVTQFPSHSVIEKGQTVTLRCDPISGHDNLYWYRRVMGKEIKFLLHFVKESKQDESGMPNNRFLAERTGGTYSTLKVQPAELEDSGVYFCASSQEGYEQYFGPGTRLTVT.

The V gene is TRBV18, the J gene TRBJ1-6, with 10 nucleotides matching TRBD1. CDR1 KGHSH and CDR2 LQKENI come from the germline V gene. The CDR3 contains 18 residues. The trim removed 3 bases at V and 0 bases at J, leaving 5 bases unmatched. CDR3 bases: TGTGCCAGCTCACCGGGACAGGGGCGAAGCTCCTATAATTCACCCCTCCACTTT. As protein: CASSPGQGRSSYNSPLHF.

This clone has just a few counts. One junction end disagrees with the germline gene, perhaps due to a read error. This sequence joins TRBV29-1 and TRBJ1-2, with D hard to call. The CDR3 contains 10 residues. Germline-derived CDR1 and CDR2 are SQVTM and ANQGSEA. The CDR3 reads CSVGEPSSAF. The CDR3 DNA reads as TGCAGCGTTGGAGAACCGAGCAGCGCCTTC.

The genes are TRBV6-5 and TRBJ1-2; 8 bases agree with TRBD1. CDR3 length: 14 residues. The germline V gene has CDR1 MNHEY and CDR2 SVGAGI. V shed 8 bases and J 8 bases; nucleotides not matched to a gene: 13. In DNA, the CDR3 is TGTGCCAGCGGCTCAGGGGGCGGGGGCGAGGGCTACACCTTC. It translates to CASGSGGGGEGYTF.

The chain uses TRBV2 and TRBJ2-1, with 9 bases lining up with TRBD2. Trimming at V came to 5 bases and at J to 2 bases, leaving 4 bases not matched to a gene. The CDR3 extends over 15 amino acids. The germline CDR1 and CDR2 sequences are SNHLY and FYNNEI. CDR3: CASSRTSDPYNEQFF. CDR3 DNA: TGTGCCAGCAGTCGGACTAGCGACCCCTACAATGAGCAGTTCTTC.